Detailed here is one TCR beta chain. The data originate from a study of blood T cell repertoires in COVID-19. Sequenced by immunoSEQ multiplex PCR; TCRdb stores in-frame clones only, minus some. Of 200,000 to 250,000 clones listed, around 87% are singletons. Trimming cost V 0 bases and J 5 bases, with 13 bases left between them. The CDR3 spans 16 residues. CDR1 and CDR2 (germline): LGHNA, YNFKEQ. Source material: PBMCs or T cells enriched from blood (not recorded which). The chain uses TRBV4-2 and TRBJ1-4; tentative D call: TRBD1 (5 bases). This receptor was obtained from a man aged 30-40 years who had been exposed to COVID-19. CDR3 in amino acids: CASSQDFGQGNEKLFF. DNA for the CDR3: TGTGCCAGCAGCCAAGATTTTGGGCAGGGCAATGAAAAACTGTTTTTT.